The rows below give T cell receptor beta chains drawn from one sample of a study of CD8 T cells in ankylosing spondylitis. TCRdb re-called the 5' RACE reads through MiXCR, storing one row per CDR3 protein. The sample holds under 250,000 distinct CDR3 sequences, approximately 30% seen once. The sample comprised blood, either unsorted or a sorted T cell fraction (not recorded which). The receptors stem from a male donor with ankylosing spondylitis or in good health (not recorded which). Each CDR3 is given with its conserved first and last residue. The D gene is left open where the match is weak. A row's size may be missing; if present it is once, few, many or a size class.

CDR3: CASRSGGGTEAFF
DNA: TGTGCCAGCAGATCCGGGGGGGGCACTGAAGCTTTCTTT
size: .
V: TRBV7-3
J: TRBJ1-1
D: .

CDR3: CSAPTGGRSPLHF
DNA: TGCAGTGCTCCGACAGGGGGTCGCTCACCCCTCCACTTT
size: .
V: TRBV20-1
J: TRBJ1-6
D: TRBD1

CDR3: CATSADRGRGEKLFF
DNA: TGTGCCACCAGCGCGGACAGGGGACGGGGTGAAAAACTGTTTTTT
size: .
V: TRBV15
J: TRBJ1-4
D: TRBD1

CDR3: CASSFRSRRQETQYF
DNA: TGTGCCAGCAGTTTTCGGTCACGTCGCCAAGAGACCCAGTACTTC
size: .
V: TRBV12-3/TRBV12-4
J: TRBJ2-5
D: .

CDR3: CSVEGTRIGGYTF
DNA: TGCAGCGTTGAAGGGACTCGGATCGGTGGCTACACCTTC
size: .
V: TRBV29-1
J: TRBJ1-2
D: .

CDR3: CASRAGTGTVQTF
DNA: TGTGCCAGCAGGGCCGGGACAGGGACAGTGCAGACCTTC
size: few
V: TRBV6-1
J: TRBJ1-2
D: TRBD1

CDR3: CASSPAREQYF
DNA: TGTGCCAGCAGCCCGGCTCGGGAGCAGTACTTC
size: .
V: TRBV7-9
J: TRBJ2-7
D: .

CDR3: CASSLFQRGLGEQYF
DNA: TGTGCCAGCAGCCTTTTTCAAAGGGGGCTGGGGGAGCAGTACTTC
size: .
V: TRBV12-3/TRBV12-4
J: TRBJ2-7
D: TRBD1

CDR3: CSAREGRDTSNEQFF
DNA: TGCAGTGCTAGAGAGGGCCGGGACACCAGCAATGAGCAGTTCTTC
size: .
V: TRBV20-1
J: TRBJ2-1
D: .

CDR3: CASSSHRDRPREQYF
DNA: TGTGCCAGCAGTTCCCACCGGGACAGACCTCGCGAGCAGTACTTC
size: .
V: TRBV12-3/TRBV12-4
J: TRBJ2-7
D: TRBD1

CDR3: CSVGSGAFF
DNA: TGCAGCGTTGGGAGTGGAGCTTTCTTT
size: .
V: TRBV29-1
J: TRBJ1-1
D: .

CDR3: CSARDGAGDTGNTIYF
DNA: TGCAGTGCTAGAGATGGTGCAGGGGATACTGGAAACACCATATATTTT
size: .
V: TRBV20-1
J: TRBJ1-3
D: .

CDR3: CASLRGREREQFF
DNA: TGTGCCAGCCTCCGGGGGCGCGAAAGGGAGCAGTTCTTC
size: .
V: TRBV6-1
J: TRBJ2-1
D: .

CDR3: CSVEADRTGPTDTQYF
DNA: TGCAGCGTTGAAGCCGACCGGACAGGACCCACAGATACGCAGTATTTT
size: .
V: TRBV29-1
J: TRBJ2-3
D: TRBD1

CDR3: CASSYSHGGITEAFF
DNA: TGTGCCAGCAGTTACTCCCATGGAGGGATCACTGAAGCTTTCTTT
size: .
V: TRBV6-5
J: TRBJ1-1
D: .

CDR3: CASSTGTDAPYEQYF
DNA: TGTGCCAGCAGCACCGGGACAGATGCTCCCTACGAGCAGTACTTC
size: few
V: TRBV9
J: TRBJ2-7
D: TRBD1

CDR3: CASSLVTRTGRNSPLHF
DNA: TGTGCCAGCAGTTTAGTAACTCGGACAGGGCGTAATTCACCCCTCCACTTT
size: few
V: TRBV27
J: TRBJ1-6
D: TRBD1

CDR3: CAISPGQAYGYTF
DNA: TGTGCCATCAGTCCGGGACAGGCCTATGGCTACACCTTC
size: .
V: TRBV10-3
J: TRBJ1-2
D: TRBD1

CDR3: CASMTGPRTYEQYF
DNA: TGTGCCAGCATGACAGGCCCCCGTACTTACGAGCAGTACTTC
size: .
V: TRBV2
J: TRBJ2-7
D: .

CDR3: CSARVYALDHEQYF
DNA: TGCAGTGCTAGAGTGTACGCACTGGACCACGAGCAGTACTTC
size: few
V: TRBV20-1
J: TRBJ2-7
D: .

CDR3: CATSKGTGSYEQYF
DNA: TGTGCCACCAGCAAGGGGACAGGGTCCTACGAGCAGTACTTC
size: .
V: TRBV15
J: TRBJ2-7
D: TRBD1

CDR3: CSARARGGDQGEQFF
DNA: TGCAGTGCCCGGGCTCGAGGAGGAGATCAGGGTGAGCAGTTCTTC
size: .
V: TRBV20-1
J: TRBJ2-1
D: .

CDR3: CASSSWTGDEEQYF
DNA: TGCGCCAGCAGCTCCTGGACAGGGGATGAAGAGCAGTACTTC
size: .
V: TRBV5-1
J: TRBJ2-7
D: TRBD1

CDR3: CSVLKDSTNEKLFF
DNA: TGCAGTGTCCTTAAGGACTCAACTAATGAAAAACTGTTTTTT
size: few
V: TRBV20-1
J: TRBJ1-4
D: .

CDR3: CAISAAQRGEKLFF
DNA: TGTGCCATCAGTGCCGCCCAACGAGGCGAAAAACTGTTTTTT
size: .
V: TRBV10-3
J: TRBJ1-4
D: .

CDR3: CASSPIGGSDTQYF
DNA: TGTGCCAGCAGCCCAATCGGGGGCTCGGATACGCAGTATTTT
size: once
V: TRBV5-6
J: TRBJ2-3
D: .

CDR3: CASSAQGQDEKLFF
DNA: TGTGCCAGCAGTGCCCAGGGTCAAGATGAAAAACTGTTTTTT
size: .
V: TRBV6-1
J: TRBJ1-4
D: .

CDR3: CASSPGTAIFGKLFF
DNA: TGTGCCAGCAGCCCCGGGACAGCCATCTTTGGAAAACTGTTTTTT
size: few
V: TRBV6-1
J: TRBJ1-4
D: TRBD1

CDR3: CASSGGVSGANVLTF
DNA: TGTGCCAGCTCTGGTGGCGTATCTGGGGCCAACGTCCTGACTTTC
size: few
V: TRBV18
J: TRBJ2-6
D: .